These 15 T cell receptor beta chains originate from one sample sequenced in a study of blood T cell repertoires in COVID-19. The data were produced by immunoSEQ multiplex PCR, yet TCRdb's version contains in-frame clones alone and is incomplete. The data show 100,000 to 130,000 clones, 88% seen once. The sequencing sample was made of peripheral blood. The receptors derive from a human donor in a cohort sampled during active COVID-19.

This clone was seen only a few times. The chain employs TRBV2 and TRBJ1-3, with a possible D match to TRBD1 (6 bases). Germline V gene lookup returns CDR1 SNHLY and CDR2 FYNNEI. V was shortened by 7 bases and J by 0 bases, with 10 bases between the two germline ends. The CDR3 is made up of 14 amino acids. The CDR3 DNA sequence: TGTGCCAGCAATCAGGGGAGCTCTGGAAACACCATATATTTT. Protein sequence: CASNQGSSGNTIYF.

The chain carries TRBV10-3 and TRBJ2-7, with D perhaps matching TRBD1 (6 bases). V shed 2 bases and J shed 7 bases, with 12 bases lying between them. The CDR3 is made up of 13 amino acids. Germline V gene data show CDR1 as ENHRY and CDR2 as SYGVKD. DNA of the CDR3: TGTGCCATCAGTGAGACAGGGCCGGGGGAGCAGTACTTC. Protein sequence: CAISETGPGEQYF.

V usage is TRBV2 and J usage is TRBJ2-7, with D possibly matching TRBD2 (6 bases). Germline V gene sequence: CDR1 SNHLY, CDR2 FYNNEI. The CDR3 extends over 12 amino acids. With 8 bases removed from V and 5 bases from J, the gap between germline ends came to 13 bases. The CDR3 sequence: CASSPGRNEQYF. DNA of the CDR3: TGTGCCAGCTCTCCAGGGAGGAACGAGCAGTACTTC.

The gene calls are TRBV6-5 and TRBJ2-7; maybe TRBD2 (5 bases). There are 15 residues in the CDR3. Trimming removed 0 bases at V and 0 bases at J, with 9 bases between. Germline V CDR1 and CDR2: MNHEY, SVGAGI. This chain's CDR3 is CASSYSRAGSYEQYF. CDR3 DNA sequence: TGTGCCAGCAGTTACTCGAGGGCCGGCTCCTACGAGCAGTACTTC.

J is TRBJ1-2 and V is TRBV9; D perhaps matches TRBD1 (6 bases). V lost 0 bases and J 4 bases, leaving 13 bases between the germline ends. There are 15 residues in the CDR3. Per the germline V gene, CDR1 is SGDLS and CDR2 is YYNGEE. CDR3 DNA sequence: TGTGCCAGCAGCGTAGGAGATGGACAGAGCTATGGCTACACCTTC. Its protein is CASSVGDGQSYGYTF.

The V gene is TRBV7-9, the J gene TRBJ2-3; no clear D gene. Germline values: CDR1 SEHNR, CDR2 FQNEAQ (reference sequence). V was shortened by 5 bases and J by 5 bases, with 17 bases between the two germline ends. The CDR3 spans 15 residues. In nucleotides, the CDR3 is TGTGCCAGCAGCCCATCACGGAGCTTAAAAGATACGCAGTATTTT. Its protein product is CASSPSRSLKDTQYF.

The chain employs TRBV2 and TRBJ2-4, with 12 positions matching TRBD2. The CDR3 extends over 18 amino acids. V trimming: 3 bases; J trimming: 1 base; junction bases outside the gene matches: 7. Germline V CDR1 and CDR2: SNHLY, FYNNEI. The CDR3 DNA reads TGTGCCAGCAGTGATGGGCTAGCGGGAGGGCGGGCCAAAAACATTCAGTACTTC. Translation gives CASSDGLAGGRAKNIQYF. Using reference TRBV2 and TRBJ2-4 for the parts outside the CDR3, the full variable domain is EPEVTQTPSHQVTQMGQEVILRCVPISNHLYFYWYRQILGQKVEFLVSFYNNEISEKSEIFDDQFSVERPDGSNFTLKIRSTKLEDSAMYFCASSDGLAGGRAKNIQYFGAGTRLSVL.

This chain connects TRBV23-1 to TRBJ2-2; D ambiguous. TRBV23-1 falls under the ORF class, with uncertain function. V lost 4 bases, J lost 0 bases, and 9 bases lay in between. CDR3 size: 15 residues. For the CDR3, the DNA is TGCGCCAGCAGTCCCACGCGCGCGAACACCGGGGAGCTGTTTTTT. Translation: CASSPTRANTGELFF.

The V call is TRBV20-1, the J call TRBJ2-7; 9 bases line up with TRBD2. The CDR3 consists of 12 residues. CDR1 and CDR2 from the germline V gene are DFQATT and SNEGSKA (reference sequence). The ends lost 3 bases at V and 12 bases at J; junction bases unmatched: 9. The CDR3 spells CSASWAGGPLYF. CDR3 coding DNA: TGCAGTGCTAGTTGGGCGGGAGGGCCCCTGTACTTC.

V is TRBV5-6 and J is TRBJ2-2, with 7 bases aligning to TRBD2. Germline V CDR1 and CDR2: SGHDT, YYEEEE. The CDR3 has 17 amino acids. V was pared by 4 bases and J by 0 bases, with 9 bases of the junction left unmatched. The CDR3 sequence: CASSAALADANTGELFF. Here the CDR3 DNA reads TGTGCCAGCAGCGCGGCCCTAGCGGATGCGAACACCGGGGAGCTGTTTTTT.

This sequence joins TRBV19 and TRBJ2-1, with TRBD2 matching over 13 bases. CDR3 length: 15 amino acids. Per germline, CDR1 LNHDA and CDR2 SQIVND (reference sequence). Germline trimming cut 4 bases from V and 7 bases from J; bases unmatched to any gene: 4. The CDR3 sequence is CASSTGLAGVNEQFF. CDR3 bases: TGTGCCAGTAGTACCGGACTAGCGGGAGTAAATGAGCAGTTCTTC.

The chain recombines TRBV27 with TRBJ1-5; tentative D call: TRBD1 (5 bases). V was trimmed by 3 bases and J by 1 base, leaving 7 bases between them. The CDR3 sequence is 14 residues long. The germline V gene has CDR1 MNHEY and CDR2 SMNVEV (reference sequence). The CDR3 DNA is TGTGCCAGCAGTTTGGGGGGAAGCAATCAGCCCCAGCATTTT. As protein: CASSLGGSNQPQHF.

V gene TRBV4-1 combines with J gene TRBJ1-3; D ambiguous. Germline loops: CDR1 MGHRA, CDR2 YSYEKL. The V gene lost 2 bases and the J gene lost 0 bases, with 5 bases spanning the gap. The length of the CDR3 is 14 residues. The DNA of the CDR3 is TGCGCCAGCAGCCAATTACTCTCTGGAAACACCATATATTTT. Amino acids: CASSQLLSGNTIYF.

This sequence joins TRBV4-1 and TRBJ2-2; 8 bases match TRBD2. Germline V gene lookup returns CDR1 MGHRA and CDR2 YSYEKL. Trimming took 4 bases from V and 0 from J; bases not matched to a gene: 7. CDR3 length: 17 residues. The DNA of the CDR3 is TGCGCCAGCAGCCCCTCACCGGGACTAGCGAACACCGGGGAGCTGTTTTTT. It translates to CASSPSPGLANTGELFF.

The chain carries TRBV19 and TRBJ1-1, with 7 bases aligning to TRBD1. This CDR3 is built from 13 residues. V was clipped by 6 bases and J by 6 bases; unmatched bases: 7. The germline V gene has CDR1 LNHDA and CDR2 SQIVND (reference sequence). This CDR3 reads CASSKGTDAEAFF. CDR3 sequence (DNA): TGTGCCAGTAGCAAGGGGACAGACGCTGAAGCTTTCTTT.